This entry lists 4 T cell receptor beta chains sequenced from one sample in a study of T cell responses to AZD1222 COVID-19 vaccine. TCRdb's table, derived via immunoSEQ multiplex PCR, lists solely in-frame clones and lacks some. The table shows approximately 140,000 clones, with roughly 91% occurring only once. Here the sequenced sample was peripheral blood, taken on day 0 of AZD1222 vaccination. These receptors were taken from an adult in good health.

This chain links TRBV3-1 (or the pseudogene TRBV3-2) with TRBJ2-7, with D perhaps matching TRBD1 (6 bases). Trimming cost V 3 bases and J 6 bases, with 18 bases left between them. Per germline, CDR1 LGHDT and CDR2 YNNKEL (reference sequence). The length of the CDR3 is 15 residues. The CDR3 sequence is CASSHQPTGLSEQYF. Here the CDR3 DNA reads TGTGCCAGCAGCCACCAGCCGACAGGCCTCTCCGAGCAGTACTTC.

The CDR3 here is CASSPGLGTASPLHF. The DNA of the CDR3 is TGTGCCAGCAGCCCGGGGCTAGGGACGGCTTCACCCCTCCACTTT. The genes are TRBV3-1 (or the pseudogene TRBV3-2) and TRBJ1-6; tentatively, D is TRBD1 (5 bases). The CDR3 spans 15 residues. The ends were cut back, 4 bases at V and 9 bases at J, with 16 bases in the middle. The germline V gene encodes CDR1 LGHDT and CDR2 YNNKEL (reference sequence).

The rearrangement uses TRBV9 and TRBJ1-5; TRBD1 might be the D (6 bases). V was shortened by 0 bases and J by 4 bases, with 11 bases between the two germline ends. CDR3 length equals 15 residues. Germline CDR1 reads SGDLS; CDR2 reads YYNGEE. The CDR3 DNA is TGTGCCAGCAGCGTAGCAGGGGACGGGAATCAGCCCCAGCATTTT. This sequence encodes CASSVAGDGNQPQHF.

The V call is TRBV6-2 or TRBV6-3, the J call TRBJ2-7; D possibly corresponds to TRBD2 (6 bases). The CDR3 loop spans 14 amino acids. The V end lost 1 base, the J end lost 3 bases, and 10 bases lay between the germline ends. Germline V CDR1 and CDR2: MNHEY, SVGEGT. CDR3 residues: CASSYLAVGYEQYF. In nucleotides, the CDR3 is TGTGCCAGCAGTTACTTAGCGGTAGGCTACGAGCAGTACTTC.